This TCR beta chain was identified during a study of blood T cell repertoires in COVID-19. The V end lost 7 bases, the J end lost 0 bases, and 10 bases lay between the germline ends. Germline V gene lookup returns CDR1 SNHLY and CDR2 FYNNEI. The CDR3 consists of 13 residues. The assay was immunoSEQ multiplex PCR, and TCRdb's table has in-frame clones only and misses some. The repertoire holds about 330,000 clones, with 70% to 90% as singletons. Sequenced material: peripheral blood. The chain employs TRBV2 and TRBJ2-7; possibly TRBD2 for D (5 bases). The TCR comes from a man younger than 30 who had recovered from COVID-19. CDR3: CASKAGDSYEQYF. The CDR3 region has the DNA TGTGCCAGCAAAGCCGGGGACTCCTACGAGCAGTACTTC. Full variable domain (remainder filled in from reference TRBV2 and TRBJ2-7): EPEVTQTPSHQVTQMGQEVILRCVPISNHLYFYWYRQILGQKVEFLVSFYNNEISEKSEIFDDQFSVERPDGSNFTLKIRSTKLEDSAMYFCASKAGDSYEQYFGPGTRLTVT.